This TCR beta chain derives from a study of OX40 agonist ivuxolimab in advanced cancers. The CDR3 is 14 residues long. J lost 6 bases, V lost 2 bases, and 4 bases had no gene match. In germline, CDR1 is SGHVS, CDR2 FQNEAQ. It was autoimmune disease history or systemic immunosuppression that excluded patients. Clones were read by immunoSEQ multiplex PCR, and TCRdb kept only the in-frame ones, dropping some. The data show tens of thousands of clones, about 80% seen once. Turning to this clone: The antigen is unknown.

General observations from the study: CD8+ T cells showed, on average, more clonal expansion than CD4+ cells.

The receptor comes from an adult with an advanced solid tumor such as melanoma, head and neck, liver or kidney cancer. The chain is built from TRBV7-8 and TRBJ2-7; the match to TRBD2 covers 10 bases. Source: CD4+ or CD8+ T cells sorted from blood, taken in a trial of the OX40 agonist ivuxolimab. CDR3 DNA: TGTGCCAGCAGCTTACTAGCGGGAGAAAGCGAGCAGTACTTC. Translated, it gives CASSLLAGESEQYF.